Below are 27 T cell receptor beta chains sequenced from a single sample in a study of T cell responses to AZD1222 COVID-19 vaccine. The data were produced by immunoSEQ multiplex PCR, yet TCRdb's version contains in-frame clones alone and is incomplete. The table has roughly 150,000 clones, 85% to 95% seen once. Source: peripheral blood, taken 28 days after the second AZD1222 dose. The receptors originated from an adult who received the AZD1222 COVID-19 vaccine.

The rearrangement joins TRBV6-5 to TRBJ1-2; D unclear. Germline assignment: CDR1 MNHEY and CDR2 SVGAGI. V lost 6 bases and J lost 3, with 14 bases in between. CDR3 length: 14 amino acids. Written as DNA, the CDR3 is TGTGCCAGCAGCCTTACTGGGGTAGACTATGGCTACACCTTC. Its translation: CASSLTGVDYGYTF.

This chain connects TRBV6-1 to TRBJ1-5; tentative D call: TRBD1 (6 bases). Germline-derived CDR1 and CDR2 are MNHNS and SASEGT. The V gene lost 2 bases and the J gene lost 3 bases, with 11 bases spanning the gap. This CDR3 spans 15 amino acids. The CDR3 loop reads CASSEMGQANQPQHF. The CDR3 DNA reads as TGTGCCAGCAGTGAAATGGGACAAGCCAATCAGCCCCAGCATTTT.

V gene TRBV5-5 combines with J gene TRBJ1-2; the D gene is possibly TRBD1 (6 bases). Germline-derived CDR1 and CDR2 are SGHKS and YYEKEE (reference sequence). The V and J ends lost 6 bases and 8 bases respectively, with 14 bases between them. The CDR3 extends over 12 amino acids. CDR3: CASIDRNSGYTF. The CDR3 nucleotides are TGTGCCAGCATCGACAGGAATAGCGGCTACACCTTC.

The chain employs TRBV4-3 and TRBJ2-1; 10 nucleotides agree with TRBD2. CDR1 is LGHNA and CDR2 is YSLEER in the germline V gene. Trimming at V came to 4 bases and at J to 10 bases, leaving 10 bases not matched to a gene. There are 15 residues in the CDR3. CDR3 coding DNA: TGCGCCAGCAGCCTGTCAGCGGGAGGGATGCGGGAGCAGTTCTTC. It encodes CASSLSAGGMREQFF.

This sequence joins TRBV12-3 or TRBV12-4 and TRBJ1-3; no clear D. Trimming removed 2 bases at V and 4 bases at J, with 3 bases between. The CDR3 is made up of 12 amino acids. The CDR3 sequence is CASSLQGNTIYF. Here the CDR3 DNA reads TGTGCCAGCAGTTTACAGGGAAACACCATATATTTT.

The chain combines TRBV18 with TRBJ2-1, with TRBD1 as a possible D gene (6 bases). CDR1 KGHSH and CDR2 LQKENI come from the germline V gene. The CDR3 has 13 amino acids. V dropped 6 bases and J dropped 3 bases, with 9 bases sitting between them. The CDR3 is CASSGQNYNEQFF. DNA of the CDR3: TGTGCCAGCTCGGGACAAAACTACAATGAGCAGTTCTTC.

CDR3 sequence: CASSPRPEGTYEQYF. The CDR3 coding sequence is TGTGCCAGCAGCCCAAGACCTGAGGGGACCTACGAGCAGTACTTC. The rearrangement joins TRBV6-5 to TRBJ2-7, with D perhaps TRBD1 or TRBD2 (5 bases each). Germline V gene lookup returns CDR1 MNHEY and CDR2 SVGAGI. Trimming removed 6 bases at V and 2 bases at J, with 17 bases between. This CDR3 comprises 15 residues.

The chain couples TRBV10-1 to TRBJ1-1; 8 bases align to TRBD1. Germline V gives CDR1 WNHNN, CDR2 SYGVQD (reference sequence). CDR3 length: 15 residues. V lost 6 bases to trimming and J lost 1 base; unmatched junction nucleotides: 7. The CDR3 bases are TGCGCCAGCAGCATCGACAGGGGATCGAACACTGAAGCTTTCTTT. It codes for CASSIDRGSNTEAFF.

The chain has TRBV27 and TRBJ2-1; the D gene could be TRBD1 or TRBD2 (5 bases each). The germline CDR1 and CDR2 sequences are MNHEY and SMNVEV (reference sequence). The CDR3 has 17 residues. V dropped 6 bases and J dropped 2 bases, with 20 bases sitting between them. In DNA, the CDR3 is TGTGCCAGCAGGAGCCCCGGGACCCGAGGACCCTACAATGAGCAGTTCTTC. Amino acid sequence: CASRSPGTRGPYNEQFF.

The chain carries TRBV5-1 and TRBJ1-1; 10 bases align to TRBD1. J was trimmed by 3 bases and V by 1 base; bases with no gene match: 3. Germline V gene lookup returns CDR1 SGHRS and CDR2 YFSETQ. This CDR3 spans 15 amino acids. The DNA for the CDR3 is TGCGCCAGCAGCTTGTTTGGACAGGGGGACACTGAAGCTTTCTTT. This codes for CASSLFGQGDTEAFF.

J is TRBJ2-2 and V is TRBV19, with unresolved D. V was clipped by 1 base and J by 3 bases, with 3 bases between them. This CDR3 contains 13 residues. Germline V lookup: CDR1 LNHDA, CDR2 SQIVND (reference sequence). CDR3 region: CASSIVDTGELFF. As DNA, the CDR3 is TGTGCCAGTAGTATAGTTGACACCGGGGAGCTGTTTTTT.

The chain has TRBV4-3 and TRBJ2-7; D not resolved. The CDR3 runs 15 residues. Trimming stripped 5 bases from V and 8 bases from J, with 22 bases between. Germline values: CDR1 LGHNA, CDR2 YSLEER. For the CDR3, the DNA is TGCGCCAGCAGCGTGGCGGCGGTCCCTGATGGACAGCAGTACTTC. Encoded protein: CASSVAAVPDGQQYF.

The gene calls are TRBV5-6 and TRBJ1-5; D not resolved. V lost 0 bases, J lost 5 bases, and 12 bases lay in between. The CDR3 consists of 15 residues. CDR1 and CDR2 from the germline V gene are SGHDT and YYEEEE. The CDR3 region is CASSLGPAVYQPQHF. Written as DNA, the CDR3 is TGTGCCAGCAGCTTGGGTCCAGCAGTCTATCAGCCCCAGCATTTT.

V is TRBV7-9 and J is TRBJ1-1, with 7 bases matching TRBD1. This CDR3 has 13 amino acids. CDR1 and CDR2 (germline): SEHNR, FQNEAQ (reference sequence). V shed 6 bases, J shed 0 bases, and the junction held 1 base outside the gene matches. Here the CDR3 reads CASSTGVNTEAFF. The CDR3 nucleotides are TGTGCCAGCAGTACAGGGGTGAACACTGAAGCTTTCTTT.

This chain links TRBV28 with TRBJ1-3; 8 bases map to TRBD1. After removal of 3 bases from V and 0 bases from J, the junction contained 4 bases not matched to a gene. The V gene's germline CDR1 is MDHEN and CDR2 SYDVKM. The CDR3 sequence is 16 residues long. CDR3: CASSLDRVDSGNTIYF. The CDR3 nucleotides are TGTGCCAGCAGTTTGGACAGGGTCGACTCTGGAAACACCATATATTTT.

This clone was seen once. The chain has TRBV5-4 and TRBJ2-1; possible D gene TRBD2, 6 bases. V was shortened by 1 base and J by 2 bases, with 10 bases between the two germline ends. Germline V CDR1 and CDR2: SGHNT, YYREEE (reference sequence). The CDR3 has 15 residues. CDR3 bases: TGTGCCAGCAGCTTGACGGCGGGAACCTACAATGAGCAGTTCTTC. This translates into CASSLTAGTYNEQFF. The full variable domain, its missing parts supplied by reference TRBV5-4 and TRBJ2-1, is ETGVTQSPTHLIKTRGQQVTLRCSSQSGHNTVSWYQQALGQGPQFIFQYYREEENGRGNFPPRFSGLQFPNYSSELNVNALELDDSALYLCASSLTAGTYNEQFFGPGTRLTVL.

This rearrangement joins TRBV6-5 to TRBJ2-7; D possibly matches TRBD1 or TRBD2 (6 bases each). Trimming pared 6 bases from V and 3 bases from J, leaving 15 bases between. This CDR3 region has 14 residues. The germline V gene encodes CDR1 MNHEY and CDR2 SVGAGI. This CDR3 is CASSLMGGVYEQYF. The DNA of the CDR3 is TGTGCCAGCAGCCTCATGGGGGGCGTCTACGAGCAGTACTTC.

The chain joins TRBV9 to TRBJ1-1, with D unclear. Trimming took 0 bases from V and 2 from J, leaving 8 bases between them. This CDR3 has 14 amino acids. Looked up from germline, CDR1 is SGDLS and CDR2 is YYNGEE. The DNA for the CDR3 is TGTGCCAGCAGCGTAGTTACGTACAACACTGAAGCTTTCTTT. Protein sequence: CASSVVTYNTEAFF.

The V call is TRBV27, the J call TRBJ2-3; unclear D gene. The V and J ends lost 7 bases and 6 bases respectively, with 11 bases between them. Germline lookup yields CDR1 MNHEY and CDR2 SMNVEV (reference sequence). This CDR3 region has 12 residues. CDR3 sequence: CASTSPDDTQYF. The CDR3 bases are TGTGCCAGCACCTCTCCGGACGATACGCAGTATTTT.

The chain employs TRBV5-5 and TRBJ1-2, with D perhaps matching TRBD1 (5 bases). Between the trimmed V and J ends, which lost 1 base and 6 bases, there was a span of 16 bases. CDR1 is SGHKS, CDR2 YYEKEE, per germline (reference sequence). CDR3 size: 15 residues. Here the CDR3 reads CASSLWGSEADGYTF. DNA for the CDR3: TGTGCCAGCAGCTTGTGGGGGTCCGAGGCCGATGGCTACACCTTC. The whole variable domain, filled in from reference TRBV5-5 and TRBJ1-2, reads DAGVTQSPTHLIKTRGQQVTLRCSPISGHKSVSWYQQVLGQGPQFIFQYYEKEERGRGNFPDRFSARQFPNYSSELNVNALLLGDSALYLCASSLWGSEADGYTFGSGTRLTVV.

The gene calls are TRBV6-6 and TRBJ1-2, with D hard to call. In germline, CDR1 is MNHNY, CDR2 SVGAGI (reference sequence). The CDR3 loop spans 12 amino acids. Trimming cost V 0 bases and J 6 bases, with 5 bases left between them. The CDR3 DNA reads as TGTGCCAGCAGTTACTCCTCGAATGGCTACACCTTC. This translates into CASSYSSNGYTF.

The gene calls are TRBV18 and TRBJ2-3, with D hard to call. CDR3 length equals 12 residues. CDR1 KGHSH and CDR2 LQKENI come from the germline V gene. Trimming shortened V by 2 bases and J by 6 bases, and 6 bases separated the two germline ends. This CDR3 is CASSPGLDTQYF. CDR3 DNA: TGTGCCAGCTCACCAGGATTGGATACGCAGTATTTT.

This chain links TRBV5-1 with TRBJ1-5; D gene uncertain. Germline V gene sequence: CDR1 SGHRS, CDR2 YFSETQ. With 2 bases removed from V and 3 bases from J, the gap between germline ends came to 9 bases. The CDR3 totals 14 residues. The CDR3 nucleotides read TGCGCCAGCAGCTTAGACGGAATCAATCAGCCCCAGCATTTT. Translation: CASSLDGINQPQHF. Full variable domain (missing parts from reference TRBV5-1 and TRBJ1-5): KAGVTQTPRYLIKTRGQQVTLSCSPISGHRSVSWYQQTPGQGLQFLFEYFSETQRNKGNFPGRFSGRQFSNSRSEMNVSTLELGDSALYLCASSLDGINQPQHFGDGTRLSIL.

This clone has more than one count but fewer than ten. This chain joins TRBV19 and TRBJ2-1; D not resolved. V was trimmed by 5 bases and J by 5 bases, leaving 25 bases between them. Germline V gene data show CDR1 as LNHDA and CDR2 as SQIVND (reference sequence). The CDR3 loop spans 18 amino acids. This chain's CDR3 is CASSPLPDGGPANNEQFF. Here the CDR3 DNA reads TGTGCCAGTAGTCCCCTCCCGGACGGCGGACCTGCTAACAATGAGCAGTTCTTC.

This clone was picked up one time. The rearrangement uses TRBV2 and TRBJ2-1; D call uncertain. Per germline, CDR1 SNHLY and CDR2 FYNNEI. V dropped 4 bases and J dropped 7 bases, with 11 bases sitting between them. This CDR3 is built from 13 residues. The CDR3 here is CASSVDVENEQFF. CDR3 sequence (DNA): TGTGCCAGCAGTGTGGACGTGGAGAATGAGCAGTTCTTC.

The chain couples TRBV29-1 to TRBJ2-1; the match to TRBD1 covers 8 bases. This CDR3 has 16 residues. V gave up 3 bases and J gave up 2 bases; unmatched junction bases: 9. Germline CDR1 and CDR2: SQVTM and ANQGSEA. Here the CDR3 DNA reads TGCAGCGTTGACCGCCTGGCAGGGGGCCCCTACAATGAGCAGTTCTTC. Translated, it gives CSVDRLAGGPYNEQFF.

The chain uses TRBV4-1 and TRBJ2-2; D remains ambiguous. V was trimmed by 2 bases and J by 2 bases, leaving 12 bases between them. CDR1 and CDR2 from the germline V gene are MGHRA and YSYEKL. The CDR3 sequence is 16 residues long. The CDR3 loop is CASSQSQVANTGELFF. As DNA, the CDR3 is TGCGCCAGCAGCCAATCCCAGGTCGCCAACACCGGGGAGCTGTTTTTT.